Presented here are 24 T cell receptor beta chains from one specimen sequenced in a study of response to subunit inactivated influenza vaccine. Each CDR3 protein is one row after TCRdb ran MiXCR on the RT-PCR reads. Among 500,000 to 600,000 distinct CDR3 sequences, 10% to 15% were seen once, and the ten largest hold about 12%. The specimen was PBMCs from blood, collected roughly 46 days after vaccination. These receptor sequences come from a man aged 50 or older who received an inactivated influenza vaccine.

This clonotype was recorded a few times. The rearrangement joins TRBV6-4 to TRBJ1-5, with D tentatively TRBD1 (5 bases). CDR3 length: 17 amino acids. The V and J ends lost 0 bases and 3 bases respectively, with 15 bases between them. The germline gives CDR1 MRHNA, CDR2 SNTAGT. The CDR3 region has the DNA TGTGCCAGCAGTGACTCCTTGGGCAGGGAGTACAATCAGCCCCAGCATTTT. Its translation: CASSDSLGREYNQPQHF.

V gene TRBV4-1 combines with J gene TRBJ2-7, with D possibly being TRBD2 (5 bases). Looked up from germline, CDR1 is MGHRA and CDR2 is YSYEKL. The CDR3 length is 18 residues. V lost 2 bases, J lost 2 bases, and 22 bases lay in between. CDR3 sequence (DNA): TGCGCCAGCAGCCAACTTCCGACGGCGAGGGTCCCTGCCTACGAGCAGTACTTC. Translating it yields CASSQLPTARVPAYEQYF.

This clonotype has just a few counts. J is TRBJ1-5 and V is TRBV2, with TRBD1 identical over 7 bases. The CDR3 is 15 residues long. Losses at the gene ends were 7 bases for V and 2 bases for J; bases not matched to a gene: 8. Looked up from germline, CDR1 is SNHLY and CDR2 is FYNNEI. CDR3 nucleotide sequence: TGTGCCAGCACCCAGGGGGGAGGGGGCAATCAGCCCCAGCATTTT. It yields the protein CASTQGGGGNQPQHF.

The genes are TRBV5-1 and TRBJ2-3; a possible D gene is TRBD1 (6 bases). Trimming shortened V by 4 bases and J by 2 bases, and 11 bases separated the two germline ends. The CDR3 runs to 14 residues. Germline-derived CDR1 and CDR2 are SGHRS and YFSETQ. Here the CDR3 DNA reads TGCGCCAGCAGCCCAGGGACAAACACAGATACGCAGTATTTT. This sequence encodes CASSPGTNTDTQYF.

This chain connects TRBV4-1 to TRBJ2-2; D is unclear. Germline V gene lookup returns CDR1 MGHRA and CDR2 YSYEKL. The CDR3 spans 14 residues. Trimming shortened V by 4 bases and J by 7 bases, and 13 bases separated the two germline ends. This CDR3 reads CASSRERIGGELFF. CDR3 coding DNA: TGCGCCAGCAGCCGCGAGAGAATAGGCGGGGAGCTGTTTTTT.

This clonotype has more than one count but fewer than ten. V gene TRBV11-2 combines with J gene TRBJ1-1; D is possibly TRBD1 (5 bases). Germline loops: CDR1 SGHAT, CDR2 FQNNGV. The CDR3 is 15 amino acids. Trimming cost V 5 bases and J 1 base, with 14 bases left between them. This chain's CDR3 is CASSPRGQTNTEAFF. DNA of the CDR3: TGTGCCAGCAGCCCCCGCGGACAAACGAACACTGAAGCTTTCTTT.

The table lists this clonotype with many counts. The chain recombines TRBV20-1 with TRBJ2-2; 10 bases map to TRBD2. The CDR3 contains 15 residues. V dropped 0 bases and J dropped 7; count of bases not matched to a gene: 5. Germline values: CDR1 DFQATT, CDR2 SNEGSKA (reference sequence). The chain's CDR3 is CSARELAGMGGELFF. CDR3 nucleotide sequence: TGCAGTGCTAGAGAACTAGCGGGAATGGGCGGGGAGCTGTTTTTT.

This clonotype has a handful of counts. The gene calls are TRBV5-1 and TRBJ2-7; 7 bases are shared with TRBD1. J lost 4 bases, V lost 4 bases, and 11 bases had no gene match. This CDR3 spans 15 amino acids. The V gene's germline CDR1 is SGHRS and CDR2 YFSETQ. The CDR3 sequence: CASSAQGQSLYEQYF. CDR3 DNA: TGCGCCAGCAGCGCACAGGGACAGAGTTTATACGAGCAGTACTTC.

This clonotype occurred a few times. The rearrangement uses TRBV7-9 and TRBJ1-1; 9 bases are shared with TRBD1. Germline loops: CDR1 SEHNR, CDR2 FQNEAQ (reference sequence). The trim removed 5 bases at V and 5 bases at J, leaving 15 bases unmatched. This CDR3 comprises 17 residues. The CDR3 DNA reads as TGTGCCAGCAGCGACTCCCCATTAAACAGGGGGCGGACTGAAGCTTTCTTT. Its protein is CASSDSPLNRGRTEAFF.

This chain uses TRBV5-1 with TRBJ1-1, with TRBD1 matching over 12 bases. The V gene end was trimmed by 6 bases and the J gene end by 11 bases; junction bases not matched to a gene: 11. Germline CDR1 reads SGHRS; CDR2 reads YFSETQ. The CDR3 runs 14 residues. The CDR3 DNA reads as TGCGCCAGCACCCCTTTCCGGGACAGGGGGCTGGCTTTCTTT. This translates into CASTPFRDRGLAFF.

This clonotype appeared a few times. V gene TRBV20-1 combines with J gene TRBJ2-7; D might be TRBD2 (5 bases). The CDR3 extends over 13 amino acids. In germline, CDR1 is DFQATT, CDR2 SNEGSKA (reference sequence). V lost 6 bases to trimming and J lost 9 bases, with 21 bases between them. CDR3 nucleotides: TGCAGTGCCGTGATTAGTCGGGAAAACGGGCAGTACTTC. Translating it yields CSAVISRENGQYF.

This clonotype has more than one count but fewer than ten. This sequence joins TRBV12-3 or TRBV12-4 and TRBJ2-6; 7 positions match TRBD1. J gave up 0 bases and V 3 bases, and 5 bases lay outside the gene matches. The CDR3 has 17 amino acids. Here the CDR3 reads CASSFDRASSGANVLTF. Here the CDR3 DNA reads TGTGCCAGCAGTTTCGACAGGGCGAGCTCTGGGGCCAACGTCCTGACTTTC.

This clonotype was observed a few times. The chain couples TRBV6-1 to TRBJ2-4; 9 positions agree with TRBD1. The CDR3 has 13 residues. Unmatched junction bases numbered 7, after V lost 10 bases and J lost 6 bases. Per the germline V gene, CDR1 is MNHNS and CDR2 is SASEGT. CDR3 bases: TGTGCCACCGGTGGGGGACAGGGAAACATTCAGTACTTC. Amino acid sequence: CATGGGQGNIQYF.

The V and J genes are TRBV28 and TRBJ1-2, with 9 bases fitting TRBD1. The germline gives CDR1 MDHEN, CDR2 SYDVKM. The CDR3 runs 17 residues. Trimming took 2 bases from V and 3 from J; bases not matched to a gene: 10. Written as DNA, the CDR3 is TGTGCCAGCAGTTTACCCCCTTCGGGACAGGGTGACTATGGCTACACCTTC. Protein sequence: CASSLPPSGQGDYGYTF.

V is TRBV20-1 and J is TRBJ2-1; D ambiguous. Germline-derived CDR1 and CDR2 are DFQATT and SNEGSKA (reference sequence). There are 15 residues in the CDR3. V lost 3 bases and J 7 bases, leaving 19 bases between the germline ends. CDR3 DNA sequence: TGCAGTGCTAGGGGATGGCTCTCTTCTGGTAATGAGCAGTTCTTC. Amino acids: CSARGWLSSGNEQFF.

The chain uses TRBV24-1 and TRBJ2-3; 8 bases are shared with TRBD1. Germline V gives CDR1 KGHDR, CDR2 SFDVKD. This CDR3 region has 15 residues. V lost 5 bases to trimming and J lost 1 base; unmatched junction nucleotides: 4. The CDR3 nucleotides are TGTGCCACCAGTGGGTCGGGACAGGGCACAGATACGCAGTATTTT. Its protein product is CATSGSGQGTDTQYF.

The CDR3 loop is CSASPRPAHTQYF. CDR3 bases: TGCAGTGCTAGCCCCAGACCAGCTCATACGCAGTATTTT. The chain has TRBV20-1 and TRBJ2-3; no clear D gene. Germline values: CDR1 DFQATT, CDR2 SNEGSKA (reference sequence). V was shortened by 3 bases and J by 7 bases, with 14 bases between the two germline ends. The CDR3 length is 13 residues.

This clonotype appeared a few times. This chain links TRBV7-2 with TRBJ1-5; D is undetermined. CDR1 is SGHTA and CDR2 is FQGNSA in the germline V gene. The CDR3 sequence is 15 residues long. The V end lost 1 base, the J end lost 4 bases, and 11 bases lay between the germline ends. This chain's CDR3 is CASSLDGYGNQPQHF. The DNA of the CDR3 is TGTGCCAGCAGCTTAGATGGGTATGGTAATCAGCCCCAGCATTTT. The full variable domain, in which reference TRBV7-2 and TRBJ1-5 provide the parts outside the CDR3, is GAGVSQSPSNKVTEKGKDVELRCDPISGHTALYWYRQSLGQGLEFLIYFQGNSAPDKSGLPSDRFSAERTGGSVSTLTIQRTQQEDSAVYLCASSLDGYGNQPQHFGDGTRLSIL.

The rearrangement uses TRBV11-2 and TRBJ2-1, with D tentatively TRBD2 (6 bases). Germline-derived CDR1 and CDR2 are SGHAT and FQNNGV. V lost 5 bases to trimming and J lost 3 bases, with 14 bases between them. This CDR3 comprises 15 residues. Written as DNA, the CDR3 is TGTGCCAGCAGCATGACCGGGACTCTCTACAATGAGCAGTTCTTC. This encodes CASSMTGTLYNEQFF.

The chain couples TRBV4-3 to TRBJ2-7; D might be TRBD1 or TRBD2, each matching 5 bases. The CDR3 contains 13 residues. CDR1 and CDR2 (germline): LGHNA, YSLEER. Trimming left V 0 bases short and J 6 bases short, with 9 bases between. The CDR3 DNA is TGCGCCAGCAGCCAAGATAAGGGACGCGAGCAGTACTTC. Translated: CASSQDKGREQYF.

This clonotype came up many times. The chain combines TRBV12-3 or TRBV12-4 with TRBJ1-5; 10 bases match TRBD1. This CDR3 is built from 16 residues. V lost 5 bases, J lost 1 base, and 5 bases stayed unmatched. For the CDR3, the DNA is TGTGCCAGCAGTGCCGGGACAGGGGTCAGCAATCAGCCCCAGCATTTT. It is translated as CASSAGTGVSNQPQHF.

This chain links TRBV28 with TRBJ2-1; weak D call: TRBD2 (6 bases). Looked up from germline, CDR1 is MDHEN and CDR2 is SYDVKM. CDR3 length: 12 amino acids. The V and J ends lost 6 bases and 10 bases respectively, with 13 bases between them. The CDR3 sequence is CASRGTGREQFF. The CDR3 DNA follows: TGTGCCAGCAGGGGGACTGGCCGCGAGCAGTTCTTC. Complete variable domain (other parts from reference TRBV28 and TRBJ2-1): DVKVTQSSRYLVKRTGEKVFLECVQDMDHENMFWYRQDPGLGLRLIYFSYDVKMKEKGDIPEGYSVSREKKERFSLILESASTNQTSMYLCASRGTGREQFFGPGTRLTVL.

This clonotype was recorded at least ten times. This rearrangement joins TRBV6-1 to TRBJ1-2; no clear D gene. Germline-derived CDR1 and CDR2 are MNHNS and SASEGT. V was pared by 5 bases and J by 4 bases, with 14 bases between. CDR3 length: 14 amino acids. The CDR3 loop is CASSQRPLSYGYTF. In nucleotides, the CDR3 is TGTGCCAGCAGTCAGCGGCCCCTCAGCTATGGCTACACCTTC.

The V and J genes are TRBV20-1 and TRBJ2-5; D call uncertain. The length of the CDR3 is 14 residues. The V end was cut by 0 bases, the J end by 2 bases, with 10 bases between. Germline CDR1 is DFQATT and CDR2 is SNEGSKA (reference sequence). The CDR3 DNA is TGCAGTGCTAGAGAAACGGGTCGGCAAGAGACCCAGTACTTC. It specifies CSARETGRQETQYF.